The subject of this entry is one TCR beta chain. Produced via immunoSEQ multiplex PCR; TCRdb's table is partial and in-frame only. The sample lists 410,000 or so clones; about nine tenths were seen once. The data were obtained in a study of blood T cell repertoires in COVID-19. The Seattle site enrolled patients during active infection and followed them longitudinally. The CDR3 consists of 17 residues. Germline V gene data show CDR1 as SQVTM and CDR2 as ANQGSEA. The junction had 15 bases not matched to a gene; V was cut back by 3 bases and J by 4 bases. The rearrangement uses TRBV29-1 and TRBJ1-2; 9 nucleotides align to TRBD1. Source material: peripheral blood. The receptor's source is a woman between 35 and 50 years old with COVID-19, enrolled during active disease. The CDR3 is CSVDLTGGAVAAYGYTF. CDR3 nucleotide sequence: TGCAGCGTTGATTTGACAGGGGGTGCGGTTGCGGCCTATGGCTACACCTTC.